This T cell receptor (beta chain) was profiled in a study of identical twins. The CDR3 is 15 residues long. Trimming removed 6 bases from V and 1 base from J; junction bases left unmatched: 10. Germline loops: CDR1 DFQATT, CDR2 SNEGSKA (reference sequence). Notes on this clonotype: The antigen is undetermined.

Healthy Caucasian individuals made up all the donors. A single record per CDR3 protein comes from TCRdb applying MiXCR to the 5' RACE reads. This repertoire shows more than 400,000 distinct CDR3 sequences, around 15% found once; its top ten account for roughly 0.42%. Regarding the study as a whole: Fewer insertions were carried by abundant cord blood beta clonotypes, but none was seen in memory repertoires.

The sample was also linked to a second study, of yellow fever vaccine responses in identical twins.

This receptor was identified in a woman younger than 30 in good health. Sequencing was done on a sample of CD4+ T cells sorted from blood. This chain joins TRBV20-1 and TRBJ2-3; 7 bases match TRBD2. CDR3 sequence: CSAPQTSLGTDTQYF. The CDR3 nucleotides read TGCAGTGCGCCCCAGACTAGCCTCGGCACAGATACGCAGTATTTT.